The 8 T cell receptor beta chains below come from one sample, sequenced in a study of OX40 agonist ivuxolimab in advanced cancers. Method: immunoSEQ multiplex PCR; TCRdb's copy keeps in-frame clones and lacks some. Altogether tens of thousands of clones are present, approximately 94% being singletons, with the ten largest covering roughly 12%. The starting material was CD4+ or CD8+ T cells sorted from blood, obtained in a trial of the OX40 agonist ivuxolimab. All receptors derive from an adult with an advanced solid tumor such as melanoma, head and neck, liver or kidney cancer.

J is TRBJ2-4 and V is TRBV7-9; possible D gene TRBD2, 6 bases. CDR1 SEHNR and CDR2 FQNEAQ come from the germline V gene (reference sequence). Trimming removed 3 bases at V and 0 bases at J, with 12 bases between. The CDR3 runs to 16 residues. The CDR3 bases are TGTGCCAGCAGCTTTGAACCTAGCGTAGCCAAAAACATTCAGTACTTC. Protein product: CASSFEPSVAKNIQYF.

This chain connects TRBV2 to TRBJ2-2; D is possibly TRBD2 (6 bases). V dropped 1 base and J dropped 8 bases, with 20 bases sitting between them. CDR1 is SNHLY, CDR2 FYNNEI, per germline. CDR3 length: 17 amino acids. The CDR3 here is CASSEVAGTISAGELFF. The CDR3 nucleotides read TGTGCCAGCAGTGAAGTGGCGGGGACCATCTCAGCTGGGGAGCTGTTTTTT.

The chain combines TRBV7-9 with TRBJ2-1; 7 bases fit TRBD1. Losses at the gene ends were 1 base for V and 2 bases for J; bases not matched to a gene: 2. Germline V lookup: CDR1 SEHNR, CDR2 FQNEAQ (reference sequence). The CDR3 is made up of 15 amino acids. The CDR3 DNA sequence: TGTGCCAGCAGCTTAGTGAGGGGGCCCTACAATGAGCAGTTCTTC. As protein: CASSLVRGPYNEQFF.

The gene calls are TRBV27 and TRBJ2-3; 9 nucleotides line up with TRBD2. Germline values: CDR1 MNHEY, CDR2 SMNVEV (reference sequence). This CDR3 has 15 residues. V was clipped by 5 bases and J by 1 base; unmatched bases: 4. CDR3 sequence (DNA): TGTGCCAGCAGTACCAAGCGGGAGGGCACAGATACGCAGTATTTT. It yields the protein CASSTKREGTDTQYF.

This chain joins TRBV19 and TRBJ1-2; 8 positions agree with TRBD1. The CDR3 contains 14 residues. Unmatched junction bases numbered 4, after V lost 2 bases and J lost 5 bases. CDR1 is LNHDA, CDR2 SQIVND, per germline (reference sequence). The CDR3 DNA is TGTGCCAGTAGTATAAGTGGGACAGGATATGGCTACACCTTC. This gives the protein CASSISGTGYGYTF.

This clone was observed once. The chain carries TRBV13 and TRBJ2-3; TRBD2 aligns across 12 bases. The CDR3 totals 16 residues. The V segment lost 5 bases and the J segment 4 bases; nucleotides outside the gene matches: 7. The germline V gene encodes CDR1 PRHDT and CDR2 FYEKMQ (reference sequence). The CDR3 loop reads CASSPETSGSADTQYF. The DNA for the CDR3 is TGTGCCAGCAGCCCCGAGACTAGCGGGAGCGCAGATACGCAGTATTTT. Based on the CDR3 plus reference TRBV13 and TRBJ2-3, the full variable domain is AAGVIQSPRHLIKEKRETATLKCYPIPRHDTVYWYQQGPGQDPQFLISFYEKMQSDKGSIPDRFSAQQFSDYHSELNMSSLELGDSALYFCASSPETSGSADTQYFGPGTRLTVL.

The chain couples TRBV4-3 to TRBJ2-1; tentatively, D is TRBD2 (6 bases). The CDR3 loop spans 16 amino acids. The germline gives CDR1 LGHNA, CDR2 YSLEER. Trimming shortened V by 1 base and J by 3 bases, and 13 bases separated the two germline ends. The CDR3 nucleotides read TGCGCCAGCAGCCAAGCCGCGGGATTCATCTACAATGAGCAGTTCTTC. Protein product: CASSQAAGFIYNEQFF.

V usage is TRBV18 and J usage is TRBJ2-1, with a possible D match to TRBD2 (5 bases). The CDR3 spans 15 residues. Trimming shortened V by 2 bases and J by 0 bases, and 8 bases separated the two germline ends. Per germline, CDR1 KGHSH and CDR2 LQKENI. The CDR3 loop reads CASSPGGRSYNEQFF. For the CDR3, the DNA is TGTGCCAGCTCACCAGGCGGGCGCTCCTACAATGAGCAGTTCTTC. The variable domain in full, completed from reference TRBV18 and TRBJ2-1, reads NAGVMQNPRHLVRRRGQEARLRCSPMKGHSHVYWYRQLPEEGLKFMVYLQKENIIDESGMPKERFSAEFPKEGPSILRIQQVVRGDSAAYFCASSPGGRSYNEQFFGPGTRLTVL.